These 19 T cell receptor beta chains were sequenced from one sample in a study of T cell responses to AZD1222 COVID-19 vaccine. Assay used: immunoSEQ multiplex PCR; TCRdb lists only in-frame clones, some missing. The sample yields 85,000 to 100,000 clones, more than 75% seen once. Sequenced material: peripheral blood, taken on day 0 of AZD1222 vaccination. These receptors all stem from an adult in good health.

J is TRBJ1-1 and V is TRBV30; D gene ambiguous. The CDR3 is made up of 14 amino acids. The V gene lost 4 bases and the J gene lost 0 bases, with 12 bases spanning the gap. Germline CDR1 is GTSNPN and CDR2 is SVGIG (reference sequence). CDR3 sequence (DNA): TGTGCCTGGAAATTTACAGACATGAACACTGAAGCTTTCTTT. The encoded protein is CAWKFTDMNTEAFF.

The gene calls are TRBV2 and TRBJ2-5; D is possibly TRBD1 (6 bases). Per the germline V gene, CDR1 is SNHLY and CDR2 is FYNNEI. V lost 6 bases and J 1 base, leaving 12 bases between the germline ends. This CDR3 region has 14 residues. The CDR3 spells CASRQQGVQETQYF. CDR3 sequence (DNA): TGTGCCAGCAGGCAACAGGGAGTCCAAGAGACCCAGTACTTC.

This clone was counted once. The gene calls are TRBV2 and TRBJ1-3; weak D call: TRBD1 (6 bases). Trimming removed 6 bases from V and 2 bases from J, with 11 bases in between. CDR1 and CDR2 from the germline V gene are SNHLY and FYNNEI. The CDR3 extends over 14 amino acids. CDR3 residues: CASRGGGPGNTIYF. Written as DNA, the CDR3 is TGTGCCAGCAGAGGGGGAGGGCCTGGAAACACCATATATTTT.

The rearrangement links TRBV6-5 to TRBJ1-3; possibly TRBD1 for D (5 bases). V gave up 4 bases and J gave up 4 bases, with 11 bases separating them. The V gene's germline CDR1 is MNHEY and CDR2 SVGAGI. The CDR3 consists of 14 residues. The CDR3 DNA sequence: TGTGCCAGCAGTTTAGACAGATCAGGAAACACCATATATTTT. Protein sequence: CASSLDRSGNTIYF.

This clone was counted only a few times. The genes are TRBV10-2 and TRBJ1-5; D is possibly TRBD1 (6 bases). The ends were cut back, 3 bases at V and 7 bases at J, with 13 bases in the middle. CDR1 is WSHSY and CDR2 is SAAADI in the germline V gene. The CDR3 runs 14 residues. DNA of the CDR3: TGCGCCAGCAGTGAATACAGGGCCAAGCAGCCCCAGCATTTT. Translation: CASSEYRAKQPQHF.

The V call is TRBV7-3, the J call TRBJ1-2; D is unclear. This CDR3 comprises 14 residues. Germline loops: CDR1 SGHTA, CDR2 FQGTGA. V lost 2 bases and J lost 8, with 15 bases in between. In DNA, the CDR3 is TGTGCCAGCAGCTTACGCAAAGTCGGTACCGGCTACACCTTC. Translating gives CASSLRKVGTGYTF.

The rearrangement uses TRBV3-1 (or the pseudogene TRBV3-2) and TRBJ1-1; TRBD1 agrees at 9 bases. Germline V gives CDR1 LGHDT, CDR2 YNNKEL (reference sequence). The junction had 3 bases not matched to a gene; V was cut back by 2 bases and J by 5 bases. The CDR3 consists of 14 residues. The CDR3 reads CASSQRDRETEAFF. The CDR3 DNA reads TGTGCCAGCAGCCAAAGGGACAGGGAAACTGAAGCTTTCTTT.

The J gene is TRBJ1-5, the V gene TRBV5-6, with no clear D. The germline V gene has CDR1 SGHDT and CDR2 YYEEEE. The CDR3 is made up of 15 amino acids. V was cut by 0 bases and J by 0 bases, with 7 bases left in between. This chain's CDR3 is CASSLGGYSNQPQHF. DNA of the CDR3: TGTGCCAGCAGCTTGGGCGGATATAGCAATCAGCCCCAGCATTTT.

This chain joins TRBV30 and TRBJ2-5; D is possibly TRBD1 (5 bases). The V gene lost 0 bases and the J gene lost 4 bases, with 18 bases spanning the gap. CDR1 is GTSNPN and CDR2 is SVGIG in the germline V gene (reference sequence). The CDR3 consists of 16 residues. DNA for the CDR3: TGTGCCTGGAGTGTAGGTTATCACAGGAAAGGAGAGACCCAGTACTTC. Its translation is CAWSVGYHRKGETQYF.

The chain joins TRBV5-4 to TRBJ1-2; D is perhaps TRBD1 (6 bases). CDR3 length: 16 residues. Germline CDR1 is SGHNT and CDR2 is YYREEE (reference sequence). V lost 1 base and J 1 base, leaving 14 bases between the germline ends. CDR3 nucleotide sequence: TGTGCCAGCAGCTTGAGGGGGGGCCGAATTAACTATGGCTACACCTTC. It translates to CASSLRGGRINYGYTF.

The rearrangement joins TRBV7-2 to TRBJ2-1; 9 nucleotides line up with TRBD1. Losses at the gene ends were 3 bases for V and 3 bases for J; bases not matched to a gene: 3. Germline lookup yields CDR1 SGHTA and CDR2 FQGNSA. The CDR3 totals 15 residues. The CDR3 loop is CASSFGTGNYNEQFF. The CDR3, as DNA: TGTGCCAGCAGCTTCGGGACAGGGAACTACAATGAGCAGTTCTTC.

V is TRBV10-3 and J is TRBJ2-3; D ambiguous. The V end lost 0 bases, the J end lost 3 bases, and 7 bases lay between the germline ends. This CDR3 has 14 amino acids. The germline CDR1 and CDR2 sequences are ENHRY and SYGVKD. The CDR3, as DNA: TGTGCCATCAGTGAGTCGACAAGAACAGATACGCAGTATTTT. It yields the protein CAISESTRTDTQYF.

V and J are TRBV24-1 and TRBJ1-6; D is unresolved. Looked up from germline, CDR1 is KGHDR and CDR2 is SFDVKD. The CDR3 sequence is 17 residues long. Trimming stripped 1 base from V and 0 bases from J, with 9 bases between. The CDR3 nucleotides are TGTGCCACCAGTGATTTCCCAGTGCCCTCCTATAATTCACCCCTCCACTTT. Residues: CATSDFPVPSYNSPLHF.

The table lists this clone with a few counts. This chain joins TRBV7-2 and TRBJ1-4; TRBD1 matches at 11 bases. Germline V gives CDR1 SGHTA, CDR2 FQGNSA. Trimming at V came to 4 bases and at J to 8 bases, leaving 6 bases not matched to a gene. This CDR3 has 15 amino acids. The DNA for the CDR3 is TGTGCCAGCAGCTACGGACAGGGGGCCCAGGAAAAACTGTTTTTT. This translates into CASSYGQGAQEKLFF.

The chain combines TRBV4-2 with TRBJ2-2; TRBD1 is a possible D gene (6 bases). Germline V gene sequence: CDR1 LGHNA, CDR2 YNFKEQ. This CDR3 has 16 residues. V was pared by 0 bases and J by 5 bases, with 13 bases between. The CDR3 bases are TGTGCCAGCAGCCAAGACAGAGGGGGAAGAACCGGGGAGCTGTTTTTT. The encoded protein is CASSQDRGGRTGELFF.

The gene calls are TRBV2 and TRBJ2-4; D might be TRBD1 (5 bases). Trimming shortened V by 3 bases and J by 2 bases, and 8 bases separated the two germline ends. The germline CDR1 and CDR2 sequences are SNHLY and FYNNEI. The CDR3 is 14 residues long. This CDR3 reads CASSDTGSKNIQYF. CDR3 nucleotides: TGTGCCAGCAGTGACACAGGCTCCAAAAACATTCAGTACTTC.

Written as DNA, the CDR3 is TGTGCCAGCAGCCCTTCAGGACAGGGGAAGACCCAGTACTTC. Translation: CASSPSGQGKTQYF. The chain has TRBV7-9 and TRBJ2-5, with 9 nucleotides matching TRBD1. This CDR3 comprises 14 residues. Germline CDR1 and CDR2: SEHNR and FQNEAQ (reference sequence). After removal of 5 bases from V and 6 bases from J, the junction contained 7 bases not matched to a gene.

This chain uses TRBV10-2 with TRBJ2-5; 7 positions match TRBD1. The V gene end was trimmed by 6 bases and the J gene end by 5 bases; junction bases not matched to a gene: 9. This CDR3 region has 14 residues. The germline CDR1 and CDR2 sequences are WSHSY and SAAADI. DNA of the CDR3: TGCGCCAGCAGAGCTAACAGGGGACCGGAGACCCAGTACTTC. Protein product: CASRANRGPETQYF.

The chain combines TRBV9 with TRBJ2-2; no clear D. The V end lost 0 bases, the J end lost 5 bases, and 5 bases lay between the germline ends. The CDR3 consists of 13 residues. Germline V gene sequence: CDR1 SGDLS, CDR2 YYNGEE. CDR3 coding DNA: TGTGCCAGCAGCGTAGAATCAACCGGGGAGCTGTTTTTT. It is translated as CASSVESTGELFF.